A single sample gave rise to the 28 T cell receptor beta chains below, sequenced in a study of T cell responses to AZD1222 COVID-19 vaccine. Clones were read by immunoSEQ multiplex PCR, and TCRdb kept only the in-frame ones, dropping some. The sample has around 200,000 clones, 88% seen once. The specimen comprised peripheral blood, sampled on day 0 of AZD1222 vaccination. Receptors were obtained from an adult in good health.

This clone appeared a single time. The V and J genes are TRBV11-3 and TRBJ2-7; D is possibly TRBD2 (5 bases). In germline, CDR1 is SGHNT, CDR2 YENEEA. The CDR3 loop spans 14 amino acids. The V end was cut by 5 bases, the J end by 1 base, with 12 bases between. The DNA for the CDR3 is TGTGCCAGCAGCCTCGGACGGGGTTCCTACGAGCAGTACTTC. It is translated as CASSLGRGSYEQYF.

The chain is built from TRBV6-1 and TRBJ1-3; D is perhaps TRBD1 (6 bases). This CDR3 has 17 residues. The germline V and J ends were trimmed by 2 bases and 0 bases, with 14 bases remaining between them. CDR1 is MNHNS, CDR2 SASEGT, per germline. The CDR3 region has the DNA TGTGCCAGCAGTGAATTGGGGGGCCGCTTCTCTGGAAACACCATATATTTT. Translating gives CASSELGGRFSGNTIYF.

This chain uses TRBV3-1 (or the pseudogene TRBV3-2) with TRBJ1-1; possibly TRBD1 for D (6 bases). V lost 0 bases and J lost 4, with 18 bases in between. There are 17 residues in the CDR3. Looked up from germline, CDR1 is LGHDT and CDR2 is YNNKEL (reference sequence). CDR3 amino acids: CASSQDNWAGAVTEAFF. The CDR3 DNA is TGTGCCAGCAGCCAAGATAATTGGGCAGGGGCGGTCACTGAAGCTTTCTTT.

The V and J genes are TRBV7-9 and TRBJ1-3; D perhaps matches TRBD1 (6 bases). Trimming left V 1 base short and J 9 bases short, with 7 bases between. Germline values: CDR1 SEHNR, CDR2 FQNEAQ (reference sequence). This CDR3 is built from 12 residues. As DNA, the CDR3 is TGTGCCAGCAGCTTAGGGACAGCCACCATATATTTT. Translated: CASSLGTATIYF.

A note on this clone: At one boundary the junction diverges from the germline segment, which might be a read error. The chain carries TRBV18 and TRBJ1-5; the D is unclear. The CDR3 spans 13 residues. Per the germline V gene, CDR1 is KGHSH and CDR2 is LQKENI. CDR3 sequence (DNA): TGTGCCAGCGCACCTAAGATCGATCAGCCCCAGCATTTT. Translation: CASAPKIDQPQHF.

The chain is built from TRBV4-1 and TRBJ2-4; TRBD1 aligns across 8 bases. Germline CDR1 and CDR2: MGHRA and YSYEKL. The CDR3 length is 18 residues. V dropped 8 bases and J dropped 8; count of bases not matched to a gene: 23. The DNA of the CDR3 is TGCGCCAGCCGAACTCTCCCCCCCCTCCCACAGGGGGAGGACATTCAGTACTTC. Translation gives CASRTLPPLPQGEDIQYF.

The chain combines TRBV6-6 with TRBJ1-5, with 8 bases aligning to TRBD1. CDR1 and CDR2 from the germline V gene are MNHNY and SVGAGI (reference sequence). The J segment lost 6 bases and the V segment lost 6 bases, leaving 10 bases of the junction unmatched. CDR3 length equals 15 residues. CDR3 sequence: CASSFVGQGGQPQHF. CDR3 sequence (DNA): TGTGCCAGCAGCTTCGTCGGACAGGGAGGTCAGCCCCAGCATTTT.

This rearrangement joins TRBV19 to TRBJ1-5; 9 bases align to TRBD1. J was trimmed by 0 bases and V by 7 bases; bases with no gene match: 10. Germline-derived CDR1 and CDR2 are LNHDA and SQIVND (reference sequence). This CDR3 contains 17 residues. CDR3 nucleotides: TGTGCCAGTACCCGGGACAGGGCATCCTATAGCAATCAGCCCCAGCATTTT. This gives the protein CASTRDRASYSNQPQHF.

CDR3 in amino acids: CASRPDSYEQYF. CDR3 DNA: TGTGCCAGCAGACCGGACAGTTACGAGCAGTACTTC. The J gene is TRBJ2-7, the V gene TRBV12-3 or TRBV12-4, with a weak D call TRBD1 (6 bases). This CDR3 region has 12 residues. V shed 6 bases and J shed 4 bases, with 10 bases lying between them.

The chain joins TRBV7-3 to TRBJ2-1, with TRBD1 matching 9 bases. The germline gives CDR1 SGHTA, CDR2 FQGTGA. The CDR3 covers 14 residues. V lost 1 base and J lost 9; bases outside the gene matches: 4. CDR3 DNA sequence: TGTGCCAGCAGCTTAAATACAGGGGGCGGTGAGCAGTTCTTC. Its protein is CASSLNTGGGEQFF.

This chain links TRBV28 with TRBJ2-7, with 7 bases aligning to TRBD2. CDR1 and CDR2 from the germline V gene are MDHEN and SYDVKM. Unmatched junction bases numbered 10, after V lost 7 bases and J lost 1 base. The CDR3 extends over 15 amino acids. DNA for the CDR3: TGTGCCAGCAACCCAAGGGGCGGGGGTTCCTACGAGCAGTACTTC. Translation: CASNPRGGGSYEQYF. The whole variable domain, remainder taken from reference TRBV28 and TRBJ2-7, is DVKVTQSSRYLVKRTGEKVFLECVQDMDHENMFWYRQDPGLGLRLIYFSYDVKMKEKGDIPEGYSVSREKKERFSLILESASTNQTSMYLCASNPRGGGSYEQYFGPGTRLTVT.

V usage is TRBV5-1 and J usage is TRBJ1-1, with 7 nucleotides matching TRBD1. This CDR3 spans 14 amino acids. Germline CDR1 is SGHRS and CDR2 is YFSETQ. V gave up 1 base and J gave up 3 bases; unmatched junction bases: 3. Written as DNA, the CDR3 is TGCGCCAGCAGCTTGACAGGGGAGGACACTGAAGCTTTCTTT. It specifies CASSLTGEDTEAFF.

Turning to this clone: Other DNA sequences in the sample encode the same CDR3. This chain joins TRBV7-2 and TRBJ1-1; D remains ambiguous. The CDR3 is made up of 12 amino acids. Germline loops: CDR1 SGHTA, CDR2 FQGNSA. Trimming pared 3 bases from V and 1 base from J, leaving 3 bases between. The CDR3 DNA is TGTGCCAGCAGCTTTCAGAACACTGAAGCTTTCTTT. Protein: CASSFQNTEAFF.

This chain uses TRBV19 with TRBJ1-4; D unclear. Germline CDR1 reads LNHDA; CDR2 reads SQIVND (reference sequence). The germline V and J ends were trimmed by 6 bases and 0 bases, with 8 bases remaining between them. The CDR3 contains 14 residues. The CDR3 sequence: CASSRLATNEKLFF. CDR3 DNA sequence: TGTGCCAGTAGCCGGCTTGCAACTAATGAAAAACTGTTTTTT.

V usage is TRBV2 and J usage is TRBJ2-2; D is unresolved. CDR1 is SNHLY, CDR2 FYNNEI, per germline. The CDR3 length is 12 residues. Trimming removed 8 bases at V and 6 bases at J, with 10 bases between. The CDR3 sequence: CASYPSAGELFF. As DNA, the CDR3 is TGTGCCAGCTACCCGTCCGCCGGGGAGCTGTTTTTT. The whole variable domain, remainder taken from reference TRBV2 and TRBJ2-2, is EPEVTQTPSHQVTQMGQEVILRCVPISNHLYFYWYRQILGQKVEFLVSFYNNEISEKSEIFDDQFSVERPDGSNFTLKIRSTKLEDSAMYFCASYPSAGELFFGEGSRLTVL.

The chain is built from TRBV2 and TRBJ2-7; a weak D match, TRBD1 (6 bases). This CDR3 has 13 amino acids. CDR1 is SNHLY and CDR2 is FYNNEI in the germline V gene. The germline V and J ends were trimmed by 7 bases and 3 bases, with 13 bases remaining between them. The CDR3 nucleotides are TGTGCCAGCATCTCGACAGGCCTCTACGAGCAGTACTTC. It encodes CASISTGLYEQYF.

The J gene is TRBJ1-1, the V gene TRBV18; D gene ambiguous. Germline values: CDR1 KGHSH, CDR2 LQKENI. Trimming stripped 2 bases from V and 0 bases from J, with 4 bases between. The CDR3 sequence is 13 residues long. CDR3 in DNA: TGTGCCAGCTCACCAGGGGTGAACACTGAAGCTTTCTTT. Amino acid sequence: CASSPGVNTEAFF.

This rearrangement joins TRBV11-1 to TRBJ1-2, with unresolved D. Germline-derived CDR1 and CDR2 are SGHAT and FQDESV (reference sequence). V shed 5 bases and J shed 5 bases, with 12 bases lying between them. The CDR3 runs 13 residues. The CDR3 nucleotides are TGTGCCAGCAGCCCTAACCCGGGGTATGGCTACACCTTC. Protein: CASSPNPGYGYTF.

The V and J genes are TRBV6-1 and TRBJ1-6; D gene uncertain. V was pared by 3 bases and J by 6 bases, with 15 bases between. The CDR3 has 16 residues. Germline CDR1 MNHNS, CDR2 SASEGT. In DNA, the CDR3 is TGTGCCAGCAGTGAGTCACTCACGAGACGTAATTCACCCCTCCACTTT. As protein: CASSESLTRRNSPLHF.

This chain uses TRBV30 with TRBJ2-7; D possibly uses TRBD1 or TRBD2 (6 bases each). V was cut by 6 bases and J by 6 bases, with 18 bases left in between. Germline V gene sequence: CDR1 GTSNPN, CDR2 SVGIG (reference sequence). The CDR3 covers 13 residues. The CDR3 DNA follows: TGTGCCTGTGAACCGCGGGGACAACCCGAGCAGTACTTC. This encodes CACEPRGQPEQYF.

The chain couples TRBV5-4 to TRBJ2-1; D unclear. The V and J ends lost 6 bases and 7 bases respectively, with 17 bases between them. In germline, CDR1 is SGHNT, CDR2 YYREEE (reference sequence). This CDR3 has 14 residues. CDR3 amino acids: CASNNDRLRNEQFF. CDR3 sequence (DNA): TGTGCCAGCAACAACGACCGCCTCAGAAATGAGCAGTTCTTC.

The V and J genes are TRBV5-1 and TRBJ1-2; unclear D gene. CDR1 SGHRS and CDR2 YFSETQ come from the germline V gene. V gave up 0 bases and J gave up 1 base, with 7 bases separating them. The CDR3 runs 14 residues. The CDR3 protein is CASSLDLNNYGYTF. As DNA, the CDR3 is TGCGCCAGCAGCTTGGACCTAAATAACTATGGCTACACCTTC.

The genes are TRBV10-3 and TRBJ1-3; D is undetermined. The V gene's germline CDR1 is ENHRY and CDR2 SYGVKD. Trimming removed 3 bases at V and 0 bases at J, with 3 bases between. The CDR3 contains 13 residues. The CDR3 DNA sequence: TGTGCCATCAGTGACACCTCTGGAAACACCATATATTTT. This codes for CAISDTSGNTIYF.

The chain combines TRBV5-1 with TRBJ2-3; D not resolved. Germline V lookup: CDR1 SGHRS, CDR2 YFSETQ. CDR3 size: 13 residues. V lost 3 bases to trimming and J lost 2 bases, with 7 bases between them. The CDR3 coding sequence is TGCGCCAGCAGCTCCCGGGTCACAGATACGCAGTATTTT. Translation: CASSSRVTDTQYF.

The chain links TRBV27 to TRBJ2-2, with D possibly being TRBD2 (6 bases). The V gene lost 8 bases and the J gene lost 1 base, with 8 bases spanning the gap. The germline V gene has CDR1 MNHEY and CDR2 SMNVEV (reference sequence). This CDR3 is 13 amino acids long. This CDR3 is CASGGENTGELFF. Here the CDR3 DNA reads TGTGCCAGCGGCGGGGAGAACACCGGGGAGCTGTTTTTT.

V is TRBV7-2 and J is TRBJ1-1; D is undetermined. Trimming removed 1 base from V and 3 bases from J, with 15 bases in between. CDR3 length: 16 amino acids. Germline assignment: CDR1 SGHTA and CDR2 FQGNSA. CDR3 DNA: TGTGCCAGCAGCTTAGTGGCTACGCAGAGTCACACTGAAGCTTTCTTT. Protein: CASSLVATQSHTEAFF.

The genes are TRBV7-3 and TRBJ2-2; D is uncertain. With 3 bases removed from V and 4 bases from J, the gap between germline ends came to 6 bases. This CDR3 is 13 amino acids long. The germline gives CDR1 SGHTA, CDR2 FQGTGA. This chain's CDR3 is CASSFKATGELFF. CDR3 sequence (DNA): TGTGCCAGCAGCTTTAAGGCCACCGGGGAGCTGTTTTTT.

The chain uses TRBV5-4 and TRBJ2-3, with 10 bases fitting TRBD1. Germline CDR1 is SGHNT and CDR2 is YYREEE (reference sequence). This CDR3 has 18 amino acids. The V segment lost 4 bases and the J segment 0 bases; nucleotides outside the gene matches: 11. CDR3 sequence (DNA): TGTGCCAGCAGCACGGCTGACAGGGGGCTAGGTAGCACAGATACGCAGTATTTT. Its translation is CASSTADRGLGSTDTQYF.